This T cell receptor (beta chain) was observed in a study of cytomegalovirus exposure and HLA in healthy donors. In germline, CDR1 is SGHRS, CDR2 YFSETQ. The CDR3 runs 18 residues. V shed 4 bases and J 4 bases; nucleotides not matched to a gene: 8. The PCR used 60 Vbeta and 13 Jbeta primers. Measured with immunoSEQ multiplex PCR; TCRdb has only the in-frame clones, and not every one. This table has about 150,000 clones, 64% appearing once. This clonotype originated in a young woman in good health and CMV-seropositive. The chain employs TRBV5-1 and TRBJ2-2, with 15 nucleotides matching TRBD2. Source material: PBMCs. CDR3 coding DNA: TGCGCCAGCAGCCCCGGACTAGCGGGAGGGTCTCGCACCGGGGAGCTGTTTTTT. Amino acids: CASSPGLAGGSRTGELFF.